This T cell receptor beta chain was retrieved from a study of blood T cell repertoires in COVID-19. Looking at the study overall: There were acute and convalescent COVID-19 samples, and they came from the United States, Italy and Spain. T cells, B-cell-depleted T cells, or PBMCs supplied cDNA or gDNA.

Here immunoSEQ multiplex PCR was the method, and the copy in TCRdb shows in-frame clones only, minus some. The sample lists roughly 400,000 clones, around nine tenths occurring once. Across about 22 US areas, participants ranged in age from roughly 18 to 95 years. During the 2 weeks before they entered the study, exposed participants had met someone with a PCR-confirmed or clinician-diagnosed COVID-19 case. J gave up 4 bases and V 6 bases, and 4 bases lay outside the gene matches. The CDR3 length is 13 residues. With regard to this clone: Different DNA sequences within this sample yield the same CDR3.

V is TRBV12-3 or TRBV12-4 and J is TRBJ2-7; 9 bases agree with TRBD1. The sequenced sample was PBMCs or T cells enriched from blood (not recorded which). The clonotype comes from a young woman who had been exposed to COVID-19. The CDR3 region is CASSLGQGYEQYF. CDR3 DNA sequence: TGTGCCAGCAGCCTCGGACAGGGGTACGAGCAGTACTTC.